The present entry profiles one T cell receptor (beta chain) with its context. Its antigen is not identified. The sample belongs to a study of cytomegalovirus exposure and HLA in healthy donors. Overall study results and limits: Accurate prediction of most subjects' HLA-A and HLA-B alleles from TCR beta sequences was reported. As confirmed in vitro, a few CMV-associated chains were specific for CMV antigens. Being productive about 90% or about 30% of the time was typical of most TCR beta V segments in an earlier analysis. Available immune exposure information covered CMV serostatus only.

The PCR employed 60 Vbeta primers together with 13 Jbeta primers. Sequencing was performed with immunoSEQ multiplex PCR; in TCRdb, only in-frame clones are kept and a portion is missing. The table records 160,000 or so clones, about 80% of them present only once. This TCR derives from a man younger than 45 in good health and CMV-seronegative. The sequenced sample consisted of PBMCs.

The CDR3 DNA reads as TGCAGCGTTGACGGGGCTAGCGGGCCCTCCTACGAGCAGTACTTC. Protein product: CSVDGASGPSYEQYF. The chain has TRBV29-1 and TRBJ2-7, with TRBD2 identical over 8 bases. The V gene end was trimmed by 3 bases and the J gene end by 0 bases; junction bases not matched to a gene: 7. The CDR3 extends over 15 amino acids. CDR1 is SQVTM and CDR2 is ANQGSEA in the germline V gene.